These 22 T cell receptor beta chains came from one sample sequenced in a study of T cell changes during pregnancy in multiple sclerosis. Method: immunoSEQ multiplex PCR; TCRdb's copy keeps in-frame clones and lacks some. The sample yields fewer than 35,000 clones, 90% seen once. The input for sequencing was CD4+ T cells from peripheral blood mononuclear cells, taken in the third trimester of pregnancy. Source of these receptors: a female donor in good health, enrolled as a control in a pregnancy study.

The chain combines TRBV5-1 with TRBJ2-5, with 12 bases aligning to TRBD2. The J segment lost 5 bases and the V segment lost 4 bases, leaving 6 bases of the junction unmatched. Germline V CDR1 and CDR2: SGHRS, YFSETQ. There are 15 residues in the CDR3. The CDR3 here is CASSRLAGVGETQYF. CDR3 coding DNA: TGCGCCAGCAGCAGACTAGCGGGAGTAGGGGAGACCCAGTACTTC.

The V and J genes are TRBV21-1 and TRBJ1-1; TRBD1, the D gene given by the table, was not confirmed from the DNA. TRBV21-1 is deemed a pseudogene. This CDR3 region has 18 residues. CDR3 region: CASSKARQGFFLVTEAFF. DNA of the CDR3: TGTGCCAGCAGCAAAGCCAGACAGGGTTTTTTTTTGGTCACTGAAGCTTTCTTT.

The gene calls are TRBV30 and TRBJ2-5; possibly TRBD1 for D (6 bases). CDR1 GTSNPN and CDR2 SVGIG come from the germline V gene (reference sequence). Trimming stripped 4 bases from V and 10 bases from J, with 16 bases between. The CDR3 contains 12 residues. CDR3 nucleotides: TGTGCCTGGACCGGGCTCAGAGGGGGCCAGTACTTC. Its translation is CAWTGLRGGQYF.

The rearrangement links TRBV5-6 to TRBJ1-1; D is possibly TRBD1 (6 bases). Trimming took 0 bases from V and 5 from J, leaving 14 bases between them. The CDR3 spans 15 residues. CDR1 SGHDT and CDR2 YYEEEE come from the germline V gene. Here the CDR3 DNA reads TGTGCCAGCAGCTTGGCGGGGGGCAGTGGAACTGAAGCTTTCTTT. Translated, it gives CASSLAGGSGTEAFF.

DNA of the CDR3: TGTGCCAGCAGCCAGTTTGGGGGGGACCAAGGCTACACCTTC. It specifies CASSQFGGDQGYTF. The chain links TRBV5-4 to TRBJ1-2, with D tentatively TRBD1 (5 bases). Germline values: CDR1 SGHNT, CDR2 YYREEE (reference sequence). The CDR3 covers 14 residues. V was pared by 4 bases and J by 8 bases, with 18 bases between.

The chain links TRBV19 to TRBJ2-2; TRBD2 matches at 11 bases. The CDR3 is 15 residues long. The germline V gene encodes CDR1 LNHDA and CDR2 SQIVND (reference sequence). Trimming took 4 bases from V and 7 from J; bases not matched to a gene: 5. This CDR3 is CASSTQLAGGGELFF. The DNA for the CDR3 is TGTGCCAGTAGTACCCAGCTAGCGGGGGGCGGGGAGCTGTTTTTT.

Only one count was recorded for this clone. J is TRBJ1-5 and V is TRBV2, with 12 bases identical to TRBD1. The ends lost 4 bases at V and 7 bases at J; junction bases unmatched: 5. CDR3 length: 15 residues. The germline V gene encodes CDR1 SNHLY and CDR2 FYNNEI. The CDR3 DNA reads TGTGCCAGCAGTGTGGGACAGGGGGCAGGGCAGCCCCAGCATTTT. This gives the protein CASSVGQGAGQPQHF. Full variable domain (missing parts from reference TRBV2 and TRBJ1-5): EPEVTQTPSHQVTQMGQEVILRCVPISNHLYFYWYRQILGQKVEFLVSFYNNEISEKSEIFDDQFSVERPDGSNFTLKIRSTKLEDSAMYFCASSVGQGAGQPQHFGDGTRLSIL.

This chain links TRBV7-9 with TRBJ2-5; 10 bases agree with TRBD2. The V gene end was trimmed by 5 bases and the J gene end by 4 bases; junction bases not matched to a gene: 7. Germline CDR1 SEHNR, CDR2 FQNEAQ (reference sequence). This CDR3 spans 15 amino acids. CDR3 loop: CASSSSGGKPETQYF. In DNA, the CDR3 is TGTGCCAGCAGCAGTAGCGGGGGGAAACCAGAGACCCAGTACTTC.

In nucleotides, the CDR3 is TGTGCCAGCTCACCCGCTAGCGGCCCCTACGAGCAGTACTTC. Its translation is CASSPASGPYEQYF. The chain carries TRBV18 and TRBJ2-7; TRBD2 matches 7 bases. The CDR3 has 14 amino acids. Per germline, CDR1 KGHSH and CDR2 LQKENI. V lost 3 bases, J lost 2 bases, and 4 bases stayed unmatched. The full variable domain, rest sourced from reference TRBV18 and TRBJ2-7, is NAGVMQNPRHLVRRRGQEARLRCSPMKGHSHVYWYRQLPEEGLKFMVYLQKENIIDESGMPKERFSAEFPKEGPSILRIQQVVRGDSAAYFCASSPASGPYEQYFGPGTRLTVT.

This rearrangement joins TRBV19 to TRBJ2-3; 9 positions agree with TRBD2. Germline CDR1 is LNHDA and CDR2 is SQIVND (reference sequence). Trimming at V came to 5 bases and at J to 5 bases, leaving 5 bases not matched to a gene. The CDR3 contains 14 residues. The CDR3 here is CASSPGGGVDTQYF. As DNA, the CDR3 is TGTGCCAGTAGTCCTGGCGGGGGGGTAGATACGCAGTATTTT.

The chain joins TRBV15 to TRBJ1-6; possibly TRBD1 for D (6 bases). Germline CDR1 reads LNHNV; CDR2 reads YYDKDF (reference sequence). V lost 0 bases, J lost 7 bases, and 13 bases lay in between. The CDR3 is 16 residues long. The CDR3 coding sequence is TGTGCCACCAGCAGAGATCCCAAGGGGGAAAATTCACCCCTCCACTTT. Residues: CATSRDPKGENSPLHF.

This clone was counted a few times. The CDR3, as DNA: TGTGCCAGCAGCGGCCGGGACACTAATTCACCCCTCCACTTT. It encodes CASSGRDTNSPLHF. J is TRBJ1-6 and V is TRBV9, with a possible D match to TRBD1 (6 bases). Per germline, CDR1 SGDLS and CDR2 YYNGEE. CDR3 length equals 14 residues. V lost 3 bases and J lost 6, with 10 bases in between.

Remarks on this clone: In the same sample, other DNA sequences code for this CDR3. This sequence joins TRBV7-2 and TRBJ1-5, with D unclear. The germline V and J ends were trimmed by 1 base and 6 bases, with 7 bases remaining between them. Germline values: CDR1 SGHTA, CDR2 FQGNSA. The CDR3 totals 13 residues. CDR3 amino acids: CASSLGAGQPQHF. The CDR3 DNA is TGTGCCAGCAGCTTAGGGGCCGGTCAGCCCCAGCATTTT.

This clone occurred a few times. The chain is built from TRBV4-2 and TRBJ2-5; 11 bases line up with TRBD1. CDR1 is LGHNA and CDR2 is YNFKEQ in the germline V gene. CDR3 size: 16 residues. The V segment lost 4 bases and the J segment 3 bases; nucleotides outside the gene matches: 7. The chain's CDR3 is CASSRTMGQGEETQYF. DNA of the CDR3: TGTGCCAGCAGCCGGACGATGGGACAGGGGGAAGAGACCCAGTACTTC.

This clone was seen a handful of times. The rearrangement links TRBV5-5 to TRBJ1-2; no definite D call. Germline V gene data show CDR1 as SGHKS and CDR2 as YYEKEE (reference sequence). The germline V and J ends were trimmed by 0 bases and 8 bases, with 17 bases remaining between them. The CDR3 runs 15 residues. The CDR3 here is CASSLASQTTGGYTF. CDR3 nucleotide sequence: TGTGCCAGCAGCTTGGCCTCACAGACTACGGGCGGCTACACCTTC.

The rearrangement links TRBV14 to TRBJ1-2; 10 bases are a match to TRBD1. The CDR3 spans 13 residues. Per the germline V gene, CDR1 is SGHDN and CDR2 is FVKESK. V was clipped by 6 bases and J by 6 bases; unmatched bases: 4. The CDR3 coding sequence is TGTGCCAGCAGGCTGACAGGGGGCAATGGCTACACCTTC. Translated, it gives CASRLTGGNGYTF.

For the CDR3, the DNA is TGTGCCAGCAGCTTGGACAGCCTGAACACTGAAGCTTTCTTT. Its protein is CASSLDSLNTEAFF. V gene TRBV5-6 combines with J gene TRBJ1-1, with D unclear. V was pared by 0 bases and J by 0 bases, with 6 bases between. This CDR3 has 14 amino acids. Germline assignment: CDR1 SGHDT and CDR2 YYEEEE. The full variable domain, rest sourced from reference TRBV5-6 and TRBJ1-1, is DAGVTQSPTHLIKTRGQQVTLRCSPKSGHDTVSWYQQALGQGPQFIFQYYEEEERQRGNFPDRFSGHQFPNYSSELNVNALLLGDSALYLCASSLDSLNTEAFFGQGTRLTVV.

The V call is TRBV6-1, the J call TRBJ1-6; 8 bases agree with TRBD1. Trimming removed 4 bases from V and 8 bases from J; junction bases left unmatched: 7. Germline V gives CDR1 MNHNS, CDR2 SASEGT. The CDR3 is 15 residues long. The CDR3 loop is CASSGAGGDDSPLHF. The CDR3 DNA sequence: TGTGCCAGCAGTGGGGCAGGGGGCGATGATTCACCCCTCCACTTT.

This rearrangement joins TRBV19 to TRBJ1-3, with 8 nucleotides matching TRBD1. The CDR3 is 16 amino acids. Germline lookup yields CDR1 LNHDA and CDR2 SQIVND (reference sequence). Germline trimming cut 3 bases from V and 4 bases from J; bases unmatched to any gene: 8. Here the CDR3 DNA reads TGTGCCAGTAGTATGGGACAGGACCTTTTGGGAAACACCATATATTTT. Translating gives CASSMGQDLLGNTIYF.

DNA of the CDR3: TGTGCCAGCAGCTTAGCGGGGGGACCCAGCGGTCAGTACTTC. Protein sequence: CASSLAGGPSGQYF. The J gene is TRBJ2-7, the V gene TRBV7-2; tentatively, D is TRBD2 (6 bases). This CDR3 comprises 14 residues. Trimming cost V 0 bases and J 10 bases, with 16 bases left between them. Per the germline V gene, CDR1 is SGHTA and CDR2 is FQGNSA.

Worth noting for this clone: The sample holds other DNA sequences that translate to the same CDR3. The chain combines TRBV27 with TRBJ1-6; 7 bases line up with TRBD1. The CDR3 covers 16 residues. Germline V gene lookup returns CDR1 MNHEY and CDR2 SMNVEV (reference sequence). Trimming took 3 bases from V and 8 from J; bases not matched to a gene: 10. Here the CDR3 reads CASSFPTGEYYSPLHF. CDR3 DNA sequence: TGTGCCAGCAGTTTCCCTACAGGGGAGTATTATTCACCCCTCCACTTT.

The CDR3 sequence: CASSRSGQGTGANVLTF. DNA of the CDR3: TGTGCCAGCAGCCGCTCGGGACAGGGGACTGGGGCCAACGTCCTGACTTTC. J is TRBJ2-6 and V is TRBV7-9; 10 bases match TRBD1. V shed 5 bases and J 2 bases; nucleotides not matched to a gene: 6. Germline V gene lookup returns CDR1 SEHNR and CDR2 FQNEAQ (reference sequence). The CDR3 is 17 amino acids.